The 27 T cell receptor beta chains given below trace back to one sample, sequenced in a study of OX40 agonist ivuxolimab in advanced cancers. The assay was immunoSEQ multiplex PCR, and TCRdb's table has in-frame clones only and misses some. The sample has about 69,000 clones; about 85% are singletons. Sample: CD4+ or CD8+ T cells sorted from blood, taken in a trial of the OX40 agonist ivuxolimab. These receptor sequences come from an adult with an advanced solid tumor such as melanoma, head and neck, liver or kidney cancer.

The chain uses TRBV10-3 and TRBJ2-7, with D perhaps TRBD1 (5 bases). Germline CDR1 is ENHRY and CDR2 is SYGVKD. This CDR3 is built from 15 residues. The V end lost 3 bases, the J end lost 2 bases, and 14 bases lay between the germline ends. In DNA, the CDR3 is TGTGCCATCAGTGATCGGACATATGGCGCCTACGAGCAGTACTTC. This codes for CAISDRTYGAYEQYF.

The genes are TRBV5-6 and TRBJ2-1, with TRBD1 matching 7 bases. This CDR3 has 16 residues. CDR1 and CDR2 from the germline V gene are SGHDT and YYEEEE. V was pared by 1 base and J by 4 bases, with 8 bases of the junction left unmatched. In DNA form, the CDR3 reads TGTGCCAGCAGCTTGAGAGGGGGCGGACGGTACAATGAGCAGTTCTTC. Its protein product is CASSLRGGGRYNEQFF. The full variable domain, in which reference TRBV5-6 and TRBJ2-1 provide the parts outside the CDR3, is DAGVTQSPTHLIKTRGQQVTLRCSPKSGHDTVSWYQQALGQGPQFIFQYYEEEERQRGNFPDRFSGHQFPNYSSELNVNALLLGDSALYLCASSLRGGGRYNEQFFGPGTRLTVL.

Only one count was recorded for this clone. This rearrangement joins TRBV6-6 to TRBJ2-3; D gene uncertain. V lost 2 bases to trimming and J lost 4 bases, with 10 bases between them. The CDR3 extends over 14 amino acids. Looked up from germline, CDR1 is MNHNY and CDR2 is SVGAGI (reference sequence). CDR3 sequence (DNA): TGTGCCAGCAGTTACACCCGGACCCCAGATACGCAGTATTTT. Protein product: CASSYTRTPDTQYF.

The genes are TRBV21-1 and TRBJ2-5. TRBV21-1 is a known pseudogene. This CDR3 contains 14 residues. CDR3 coding DNA: TGTGCCAGCAGCAGGGGACCCCCTGGTCAGACCCAGTACTTC. Protein product: CASSRGPPGQTQYF.

The V and J genes are TRBV5-6 and TRBJ1-6; D ambiguous. CDR3 length: 14 residues. Germline assignment: CDR1 SGHDT and CDR2 YYEEEE. The ends were cut back, 1 base at V and 8 bases at J, with 10 bases in the middle. CDR3 in amino acids: CASSLRGFYSPLHF. The CDR3 nucleotides read TGTGCCAGCAGCTTGAGAGGGTTTTATTCACCCCTCCACTTT.

V is TRBV9 and J is TRBJ2-7, with D possibly being TRBD1 (6 bases). The CDR3 is 16 amino acids. Trimming took 4 bases from V and 4 from J, leaving 21 bases between them. Germline values: CDR1 SGDLS, CDR2 YYNGEE. The CDR3 is CASSRAPDSELYEQYF. CDR3 nucleotides: TGTGCCAGCAGCCGGGCCCCGGACAGCGAATTATACGAGCAGTACTTC. The variable domain in full, with the rest retrieved from reference TRBV9 and TRBJ2-7, is DSGVTQTPKHLITATGQRVTLRCSPRSGDLSVYWYQQSLDQGLQFLIQYYNGEERAKGNILERFSAQQFPDLHSELNLSSLELGDSALYFCASSRAPDSELYEQYFGPGTRLTVT.

This clone has just one count. DNA for the CDR3: TGTGCCACCAGGGACAGGGGACCAGATACGCAGTATTTT. Translated, it gives CATRDRGPDTQYF. The chain has TRBV19 and TRBJ2-3; 10 positions match TRBD1. The CDR3 runs 13 residues. J was trimmed by 4 bases and V by 10 bases; bases with no gene match: 5. Germline V lookup: CDR1 LNHDA, CDR2 SQIVND (reference sequence). The entire variable domain, with the rest obtained from reference TRBV19 and TRBJ2-3, is as follows: DGGITQSPKYLFRKEGQNVTLSCEQNLNHDAMYWYRQDPGQGLRLIYYSQIVNDFQKGDIAEGYSVSREKKESFPLTVTSAQKNPTAFYLCATRDRGPDTQYFGPGTRLTVL.

The genes are TRBV2 and TRBJ1-4; maybe TRBD1 (5 bases). CDR3 length equals 13 residues. Germline V lookup: CDR1 SNHLY, CDR2 FYNNEI. Trimming pared 3 bases from V and 10 bases from J, leaving 12 bases between. CDR3 protein: CASSEADGGKLFF. CDR3 nucleotide sequence: TGTGCCAGCAGTGAGGCTGATGGGGGAAAACTGTTTTTT.

V gene TRBV7-9 combines with J gene TRBJ1-1, with 10 bases fitting TRBD1. The CDR3 loop spans 13 amino acids. Germline V gene data show CDR1 as SEHNR and CDR2 as FQNEAQ (reference sequence). V dropped 1 base and J dropped 11; count of bases not matched to a gene: 4. In DNA form, the CDR3 reads TGTGCCAGCAGCTTAGTGACAGGGGGCTATGCTTTCTTT. Translating it yields CASSLVTGGYAFF.

The chain recombines TRBV7-2 with TRBJ2-2; TRBD2 aligns across 8 bases. CDR3 length equals 15 residues. CDR1 is SGHTA and CDR2 is FQGNSA in the germline V gene. Trimming cost V 2 bases and J 1 base; bases outside gene matches: 0. CDR3 nucleotide sequence: TGTGCCAGCAGCTTAAGCGGGGGGAACACCGGGGAGCTGTTTTTT. Protein: CASSLSGGNTGELFF.

The sample holds one count of this clone. A read error may account for a junction end that differs from germline. Within the sample, other DNA sequences also encode this same CDR3. V is TRBV29-1 and J is TRBJ1-1; D not resolved. The length of the CDR3 is 11 residues. CDR1 is SQVTM and CDR2 is ANQGSEA in the germline V gene. This chain's CDR3 is CSVVNPGEAFF. The CDR3 nucleotides are TGTAGCGTTGTTAATCCAGGTGAAGCTTTCTTT. Based on the CDR3 plus reference TRBV29-1 and TRBJ1-1, the full variable domain is SAVISQKPSRDICQRGTSLTIQCQVDSQVTMMFWYRQQPGQSLTLIATANQGSEATYESGFVIDKFPISRPNLTFSTLTVSNMSPEDSSIYLCSVVNPGEAFFGQGTRLTVV.

This clone was found once. The CDR3 reads CASSYSAEYSNYGYTF. Here the CDR3 DNA reads TGTGCCAGCAGTTACTCCGCCGAGTACTCTAACTATGGCTACACCTTC. The chain joins TRBV6-6 to TRBJ1-2; D not certain. The CDR3 extends over 16 amino acids. Germline assignment: CDR1 MNHNY and CDR2 SVGAGI (reference sequence). V lost 0 bases and J lost 0, with 11 bases in between.

The chain carries TRBV27 and TRBJ1-6; TRBD1 is a possible D gene (6 bases). The CDR3 has 14 residues. Germline-derived CDR1 and CDR2 are MNHEY and SMNVEV (reference sequence). Trimming stripped 3 bases from V and 9 bases from J, with 12 bases between. The CDR3 protein is CASSFGGAPSPLHF. CDR3 nucleotide sequence: TGTGCCAGCAGTTTCGGGGGCGCCCCTTCACCCCTCCACTTT.

This clone has only one observation. J is TRBJ2-5 and V is TRBV7-2, with unresolved D. The end of the DNA aligns better with TRBJ2-7, so the J call may be wrong. The V gene's germline CDR1 is SGHTA and CDR2 FQGNSA. There are 15 residues in the CDR3. CDR3 in amino acids: CASSLSAGISYEQYF. For the CDR3, the DNA is TGTGCCAGCAGCTTATCGGCCGGAATATCCTACGAGCAGTACTTC.

The rearrangement uses TRBV5-1 and TRBJ2-3; no clear D. This CDR3 spans 12 amino acids. CDR1 SGHRS and CDR2 YFSETQ come from the germline V gene. The germline V and J ends were trimmed by 2 bases and 6 bases, with 7 bases remaining between them. CDR3 sequence: CASSFISDTQYF. The CDR3 coding sequence is TGCGCCAGCAGCTTTATTTCGGATACGCAGTATTTT.

This clone was counted a few times. The gene calls are TRBV7-3 and TRBJ2-6; TRBD1 is a possible D gene (6 bases). The CDR3 covers 15 residues. The germline V gene has CDR1 SGHTA and CDR2 FQGTGA. The V and J ends lost 5 bases and 4 bases respectively, with 12 bases between them. CDR3 protein: CASSMQGSGANVLTF. In DNA form, the CDR3 reads TGTGCCAGCAGCATGCAGGGGTCCGGGGCCAACGTCCTGACTTTC.

The chain joins TRBV4-3 to TRBJ2-1, with 12 nucleotides matching TRBD2. The CDR3 is 17 amino acids. The V gene end was trimmed by 2 bases and the J gene end by 8 bases; junction bases not matched to a gene: 10. In germline, CDR1 is LGHNA, CDR2 YSLEER. This CDR3 is CASSQKSSLAGGDEQFF. The CDR3, as DNA: TGCGCCAGCAGCCAAAAAAGTTCACTAGCGGGAGGTGATGAGCAGTTCTTC.

This chain uses TRBV4-3 with TRBJ2-1; D perhaps matches TRBD2 (5 bases). The V end was cut by 0 bases, the J end by 9 bases, with 9 bases between. Germline V gives CDR1 LGHNA, CDR2 YSLEER. The CDR3 has 13 amino acids. CDR3 sequence (DNA): TGCGCCAGCAGCCAAGAAGGGCTAGCTGAGCAGTTCTTC. It is translated as CASSQEGLAEQFF.

The rearrangement uses TRBV29-1 and TRBJ1-1; unclear D gene. With 4 bases removed from V and 0 bases from J, the gap between germline ends came to 6 bases. This CDR3 region has 12 residues. Germline V gives CDR1 SQVTM, CDR2 ANQGSEA. The chain's CDR3 is CSVVILNTEAFF. The CDR3 DNA reads TGCAGCGTTGTAATCCTGAACACTGAAGCTTTCTTT.

V usage is TRBV29-1 and J usage is TRBJ2-5, with TRBD1 matching over 7 bases. Trimming at V came to 0 bases and at J to 7 bases, leaving 14 bases not matched to a gene. Germline V CDR1 and CDR2: SQVTM, ANQGSEA. CDR3 size: 16 residues. In DNA, the CDR3 is TGCAGCGTTGAAGATCTGGGTACGGGTCAGGGGGTGACCCAGTACTTC. Translation: CSVEDLGTGQGVTQYF.

This clone appeared once. The chain recombines TRBV5-4 with TRBJ2-5, with D perhaps matching TRBD2 (6 bases). Trimming pared 0 bases from V and 2 bases from J, leaving 11 bases between. This CDR3 spans 15 amino acids. Germline V gene sequence: CDR1 SGHNT, CDR2 YYREEE (reference sequence). The CDR3 loop reads CASSLVVGTQETQYF. CDR3 DNA sequence: TGTGCCAGCAGCTTGGTCGTGGGGACTCAAGAGACCCAGTACTTC. Drawing the rest from reference TRBV5-4 and TRBJ2-5, the complete variable domain is ETGVTQSPTHLIKTRGQQVTLRCSSQSGHNTVSWYQQALGQGPQFIFQYYREEENGRGNFPPRFSGLQFPNYSSELNVNALELDDSALYLCASSLVVGTQETQYFGPGTRLLVL.

This clone was seen a single time. The chain is built from TRBV7-8 and TRBJ2-5; 7 bases fit TRBD2. The trim removed 7 bases at V and 9 bases at J, leaving 17 bases unmatched. CDR3 length: 15 amino acids. The germline CDR1 and CDR2 sequences are SGHVS and FQNEAQ. CDR3 nucleotide sequence: TGTGCCAGCAAGCGGGACGCTCTTGTTTCTGGAGCCCAGTACTTC. Protein sequence: CASKRDALVSGAQYF.

The genes are TRBV7-2 and TRBJ2-4; D is perhaps TRBD2 (6 bases). This CDR3 contains 12 residues. From germline, CDR1 is SGHTA and CDR2 FQGNSA. The V and J ends lost 5 bases and 10 bases respectively, with 12 bases between them. The CDR3 DNA is TGTGCCAGCAGCCTAGTGGAGGGTATTCAGTACTTC. This codes for CASSLVEGIQYF.

V and J are TRBV5-8 and TRBJ2-1; D unclear. The CDR3 covers 14 residues. Germline lookup yields CDR1 SGHTS and CDR2 YDEGEE. Trimming shortened V by 0 bases and J by 6 bases, and 10 bases separated the two germline ends. CDR3 loop: CASSLVRILNEQFF. DNA of the CDR3: TGTGCCAGCAGCTTGGTTCGGATACTCAATGAGCAGTTCTTC.

This chain links TRBV19 with TRBJ2-7; 9 nucleotides align to TRBD1. The CDR3 is 15 residues long. CDR1 and CDR2 from the germline V gene are LNHDA and SQIVND (reference sequence). With V trimmed by 0 bases and J by 6 bases, 6 bases remained unmatched. CDR3 coding DNA: TGTGCCAGTAGTATAGAGACCCGGACAGGGGCCGAGCAGTACTTC. Its translation: CASSIETRTGAEQYF.

This clone was detected once. The V call is TRBV7-8, the J call TRBJ2-3; D remains unclear. CDR1 and CDR2 from the germline V gene are SGHVS and FQNEAQ. The length of the CDR3 is 11 residues. The germline V and J ends were trimmed by 5 bases and 5 bases, with 5 bases remaining between them. This CDR3 reads CASSPIDTQYF. The CDR3 DNA follows: TGTGCCAGCAGCCCAATAGATACGCAGTATTTT.

V and J are TRBV5-6 and TRBJ2-7, with a weak D call TRBD1 (5 bases). Germline CDR1 is SGHDT and CDR2 is YYEEEE. The CDR3 covers 13 residues. V shed 0 bases and J shed 7 bases, with 11 bases lying between them. CDR3 amino acids: CASSLGTPGEQYF. The CDR3 DNA reads as TGTGCCAGCAGCTTGGGGACACCAGGAGAGCAGTACTTC.